This TCR beta chain emerged from a study of HIV-infected patients and healthy controls. This clonotype was detected ten times or more. Germline CDR1 reads SGHTA; CDR2 reads FQGNSA. Trimming removed 4 bases at V and 5 bases at J, with 14 bases between. CDR3 length: 14 amino acids. TCRdb re-analysed the 5' RACE reads in MiXCR, keeping a single row per CDR3 protein. The table has around 58,000 distinct CDR3 sequences, 15% to 20% seen once; the top ten hold 1.4%. Sequencing input: CD4+ T cells from blood. The receptor was derived from a human donor in good health. The chain combines TRBV7-2 with TRBJ1-2, with D unclear. The CDR3 sequence: CASSSTPTHYGYTF. CDR3 nucleotide sequence: TGTGCCAGCAGCTCCACCCCTACACATTATGGCTACACCTTC.